This T cell receptor beta chain was identified during a study of regulatory T cells in long-lasting Graves disease. Time point defined: newly diagnosed GD, antithyroid drugs for less than 3 months. Isolated PBMC RNA provided the starting material for the TCR library. This CDR3 comprises 9 residues. From germline, CDR1 is DFQATT and CDR2 SNEGSKA (reference sequence). The V end was cut by 6 bases, the J end by 5 bases, with 4 bases between. In building TCR beta libraries, iRepertoire HTBI primers were used together with Arm-PCR of CDR3 regions. TCRdb re-derived calls from the multiplex PCR reads in MiXCR, one entry per CDR3 protein. In the table there are more than 400,000 distinct CDR3 sequences, roughly 17% of which are singletons. This clonotype was recorded at least ten times. Separately, the same data were catalogued under a study of T cells in Graves' hyperthyroidism and ophthalmopathy.

The sample was peripheral blood mononuclear cells (PBMCs), taken at new diagnosis, from a patient treated with antithyroid drugs. The receptor was derived from a man aged 40-49 years with Graves disease. J is TRBJ2-5 and V is TRBV20-1; D gene uncertain. For the CDR3, the DNA is TGCAGTGCGGCGGAGACCCAGTACTTC. The encoded protein is CSAAETQYF.